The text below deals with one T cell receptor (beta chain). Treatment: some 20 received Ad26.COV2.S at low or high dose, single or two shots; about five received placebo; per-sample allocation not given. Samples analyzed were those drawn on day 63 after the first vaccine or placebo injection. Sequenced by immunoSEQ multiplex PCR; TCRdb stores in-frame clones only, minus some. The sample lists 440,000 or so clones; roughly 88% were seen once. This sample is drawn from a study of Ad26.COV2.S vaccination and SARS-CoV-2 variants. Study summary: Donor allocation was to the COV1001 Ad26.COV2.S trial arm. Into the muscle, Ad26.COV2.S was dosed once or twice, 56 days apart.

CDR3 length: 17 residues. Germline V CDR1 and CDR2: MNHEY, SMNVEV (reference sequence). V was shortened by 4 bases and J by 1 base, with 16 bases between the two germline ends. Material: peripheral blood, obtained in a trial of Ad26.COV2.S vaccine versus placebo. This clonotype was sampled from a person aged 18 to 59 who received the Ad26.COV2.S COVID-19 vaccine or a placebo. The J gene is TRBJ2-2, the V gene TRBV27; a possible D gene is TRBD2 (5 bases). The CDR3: CASSYAQTRRNTGELFF. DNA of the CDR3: TGTGCCAGCAGTTACGCACAAACTAGGCGGAACACCGGGGAGCTGTTTTTT.